This TCR beta chain is from a study of T cell changes during pregnancy in multiple sclerosis. The protocol was immunoSEQ multiplex PCR, while the TCRdb copy is restricted to in-frame clones and leaves out a portion. This sample has approximately 100,000 clones, with over 85% found just once. CDR3 length: 15 residues. The ends lost 4 bases at V and 2 bases at J; junction bases unmatched: 2. Germline CDR1 reads SGHRS; CDR2 reads YFSETQ. The specimen was peripheral blood, collected in the first trimester of pregnancy. This sequence was found in a female donor with multiple sclerosis, enrolled in a pregnancy study. The V call is TRBV5-1, the J call TRBJ2-5; the match to TRBD2 covers 13 bases. The CDR3 spells CASSPGLAGQETQYF. As DNA, the CDR3 is TGCGCCAGCAGCCCGGGACTAGCGGGGCAAGAGACCCAGTACTTC.